Included here is one T cell receptor (beta chain) sequence, with context. Its antigen is still unknown. This record belongs to a study of cytomegalovirus exposure and HLA in healthy donors. Points from the study as a whole: For most TCR sequences rarity was the rule, although some public TCRs occurred in many donors. For most TCR beta V segments, an earlier analysis put the productive rate at about 90% or about 30% of the time.

This PCR relied on a set of 60 Vbeta primers and 13 Jbeta primers. Only in-frame clones appear in the TCRdb table, and some are missing; sequencing was by immunoSEQ multiplex PCR. The sample includes under 40,000 clones, roughly 80% of them seen just once. In germline, CDR1 is MDHEN, CDR2 SYDVKM. Unmatched junction bases numbered 6, after V lost 6 bases and J lost 9 bases. The CDR3 sequence is 13 residues long. Sequenced input: PBMCs. J is TRBJ1-5 and V is TRBV28, with 9 nucleotides matching TRBD1. The TCR sequence derives from a middle-aged woman in good health and CMV-seronegative. Here the CDR3 reads CASSTGGRPPQHF. The CDR3 DNA is TGTGCCAGCAGCACAGGGGGCCGTCCGCCCCAGCATTTT.